This T cell receptor beta chain appears in the sequencing data of a study of human T cells and chemical hapten exposure (dated by TCRdb to about 2021). Regarding the complete study: For sensitization, 2% DPC in acetone was applied to a roughly 2 cm by roughly 2 cm area of upper inner arm skin. Throughout the approximately 24-week study period, patients were also given weekly therapeutic DPC doses on the scalp. Patch testing was performed on the upper back with Finn chambers containing 0.01% DPC, and the patch tests were scored after 6 days according to International Contact Dermatitis Research Group standards. The patient cohort, mostly female, included alopecia areata with under or over 50% scalp involvement, alopecia totalis and alopecia universalis. The libraries were sequenced as a pool, and the TCR yield per sample differed mostly because of small variations in library volumes within the pool. This study followed changes in the peripheral blood TCR repertoire in vivo during primary and secondary sensitization of alopecia patients to the hapten diphenylcyclopropenone (DPC). Blood samples were taken from patients before sensitization (week 0) and at 2, 6 and about 24 weeks after DPC sensitization. Some 29 alopecia patients gave blood for TCR sequencing at one to four time points (pre-sensitization, 2, 6 and 24 weeks).

This clonotype was detected only a few times. This clone's antigen is unknown. No quality values exist for individual bases; no much larger clone is one base distant. The CDR3 covers 16 residues, taking in both the cysteine and the phenylalanine. Of the read, only the CDR3 DNA is kept; its 48 bases are in frame from base 1. Clipping removes 0 bases from V and 2 bases from J, with 6 as the unmatched junction base count. As encoded in the germline V gene (reference sequence), CDR1 is DFQATT while CDR2 is SNEGSKA. The library was prepared using RACE. This sample was sequenced with a NextSeq 500. During library preparation, unique molecular identifiers were attached to individual cDNA molecules so that TCRs could be counted quantitatively and reproducibly. Both TCR alpha and TCR beta chains were sequenced from each blood RNA sample. Regarding the original processing steps: Samples had a median of roughly 87,000 TCRs, with a range from about 23,224 to 700,000. V, J and CDR3 annotation of the TCR reads was carried out using the Decombinator software suite. For the PS versus PT1 abundance plots, all samples were subsampled to the same number of TCRs (28,000). Expanded TCRs were defined as absent before sensitization and observed at least eight times at the 2-week time point. The public reads were quality trimmed at Q25 with fastp and then assembled into clones with MiXCR by TCRdb, keeping productive beta chains. Each record represents a unique CDR3 protein, reported with the most common genes and DNA among its rows. The authors' filters were not applied to this entry. The sample table contains tens of thousands of distinct CDR3 sequences; only one count was recorded for 10% to 15% of them. The top ten constitute under 6% of the sample.

This specimen's time point label, interpreted: patch test 3, about 24 weeks after DPC sensitization. The sample's treatment or condition label is to be understood as: therapeutic diphenylcyclopropenone sensitization with weekly scalp DPC. At each patch-test visit, blood was drawn before the patch test was applied. Patients were eligible if aged 18 to 70, diagnosed with alopecia and judged suitable for DPC therapy, and pregnant patients were excluded. Total RNA was extracted from unfractionated whole blood collected in Tempus Blood RNA tubes. Summary of the overall study and its limitations: After repeated subsampling, changes were observed in the strength of the expansion versus patch-test correlation and in the threshold at which the correlation became significant. Patch test score correlated positively with the number of PT1 expanded TCRs, reaching significance at thresholds 8, 16 and 32 but not at 4. DPC sensitization did not change the number of TCRs with a frequency above 1 in 1000, and there was no evidence of changes in global repertoire structure. Expanded TCRs formed significantly more large CDR3 similarity clusters than pre-sensitization or healthy control sets, consistent with antigen-driven responses. All patients had alopecia, a presumed autoimmune disease, so their immune response might differ from that of healthy individuals.

The material sequenced was whole blood, taken in connection with sensitization to the hapten diphenylcyclopropenone (DPC). This receptor was obtained from a woman aged 50 to 60 with alopecia areata. Some clones in this sample may be carry-over from other donors' samples. This chain joins TRBV20-1 to TRBJ2-3; 9 central nucleotides agree with TRBD2. The nucleotide sequence reads as follows: TGCAGTGCTAGAGAGGCGACTAGCGGAGTCACAGATACGCAGTATTTT. Its coded protein is CSAREATSGVTDTQYF.